The present entry profiles one TCR beta chain with its context. What it binds is not known. One end of the junction does not line up with germline, which may come from a read error. The sample belongs to a study of cytomegalovirus exposure and HLA in healthy donors. Study as a whole: Researchers previously reported finding fewer than 120 million unique TCR beta sequences from some 180 million T cells.

Study results and caveats: More than 150 TCR beta chains were listed as cytomegalovirus-associated. Reported results showed that the classifier diagnosed cytomegalovirus status with high specificity and sensitivity.

The CDR3 is 14 residues long. The germline V gene has CDR1 SNHLY and CDR2 FYNNEI. In the PCR, 60 Vbeta and 13 Jbeta primers were used. Libraries were prepared by immunoSEQ multiplex PCR; TCRdb keeps only in-frame clonotypes and omits some of them. This table has roughly 180,000 clones, around 80% appearing once. Material for sequencing was PBMCs. V usage is TRBV2 and J usage is TRBJ1-2; D ambiguous. The receptor was isolated from a woman in her forties or fifties in good health and CMV-seropositive. Here the CDR3 reads CASSAPTTPAKKAF. The CDR3 bases are TGTGCCAGCAGTGCACCCACGACACCTGCCAAGAAGGCCTTC.